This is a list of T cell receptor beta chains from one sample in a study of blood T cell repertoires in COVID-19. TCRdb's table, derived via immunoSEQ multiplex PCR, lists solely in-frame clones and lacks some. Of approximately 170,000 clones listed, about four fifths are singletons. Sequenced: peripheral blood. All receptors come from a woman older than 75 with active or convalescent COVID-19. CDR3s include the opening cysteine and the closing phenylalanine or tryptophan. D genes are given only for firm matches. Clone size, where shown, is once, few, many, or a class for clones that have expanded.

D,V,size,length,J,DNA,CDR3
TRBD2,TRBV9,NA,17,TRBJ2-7,TGTGCCAGCAGCGTAGAGTCTAGCGGGAGGGCCGGCGACGAGCAGTACTTC,CASSVESSGRAGDEQYF
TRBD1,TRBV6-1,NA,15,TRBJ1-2,TGTGCCAGCAGTGAATGGACAGGGGAAAACTATGGCTACACCTTC,CASSEWTGENYGYTF
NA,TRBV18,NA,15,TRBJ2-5,TGTGCCAGCTCAACCTTACAGGGAGAGGCGGAGACCCAGTACTTC,CASSTLQGEAETQYF
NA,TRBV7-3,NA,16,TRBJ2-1,TGTGCCAGCAGCTTAACAGGAGCAGGGGCCTACAATGAGCAGTTCTTC,CASSLTGAGAYNEQFF
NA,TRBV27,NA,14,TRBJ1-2,TGTGCCAGCAGGGATCCCCGTCGGACAGCGGGCTACACCTTC,CASRDPRRTAGYTF
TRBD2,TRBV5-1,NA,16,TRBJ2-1,TGCGCCAGCAGCTTAGTAGCGGGAGGGCCGTCCAATGAGCAGTTCTTC,CASSLVAGGPSNEQFF
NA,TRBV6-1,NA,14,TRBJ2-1,TGTGCCAGCAGTGAAACTTACAGGGACAATGAGCAGTTCTTC,CASSETYRDNEQFF
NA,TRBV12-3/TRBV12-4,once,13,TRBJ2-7,TGTGCCAGCAGTTTCAGGGGCCGGTGGGAGCAGTACTTC,CASSFRGRWEQYF
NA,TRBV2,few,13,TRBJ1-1,TGTGCCAGCAGGCGGAACCCGGGCACTGAAGCTTTCTTT,CASRRNPGTEAFF
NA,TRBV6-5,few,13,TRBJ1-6,TGTGCCAGCAGGAGGGCCCAGGATTCACCCCTCCACTTT,CASRRAQDSPLHF
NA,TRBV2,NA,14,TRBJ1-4,TGTGCCAGCAGGCGCGGGACTGCAAATGAAAAACTGTTTTTT,CASRRGTANEKLFF
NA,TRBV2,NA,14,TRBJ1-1,TGTGCCAGCAGTGCTATCTCGTCGTACACTGAAGCTTTCTTT,CASSAISSYTEAFF
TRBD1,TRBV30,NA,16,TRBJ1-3,TGTGCCTGGGCGGGATCAGGACAGGTTTCTGGAAACACCATATATTTT,CAWAGSGQVSGNTIYF
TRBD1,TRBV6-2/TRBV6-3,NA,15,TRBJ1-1,TGTGCCAGCAGTTACTCGGGACAGGGGTGGACTGAAGCTTTCTTT,CASSYSGQGWTEAFF
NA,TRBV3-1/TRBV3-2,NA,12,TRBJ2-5,TGTGCCAGCATGGGGCTTCGAGAGACCCAGTACTTC,CASMGLRETQYF
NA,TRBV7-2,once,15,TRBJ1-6,TGTGCCAGCAGCTTAGATCGCGGGCTGAGATCACCCCTCCACTTT,CASSLDRGLRSPLHF
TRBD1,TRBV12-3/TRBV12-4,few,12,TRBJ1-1,TGTGCCAGTGGCAGGGGGTGGACTGAAGCTTTCTTT,CASGRGWTEAFF
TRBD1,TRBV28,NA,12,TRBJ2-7,TGTGCCAGCCTGGGACAGGTACTCGAGCAGTACTTC,CASLGQVLEQYF
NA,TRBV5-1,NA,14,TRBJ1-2,TGCGCCAGCAGCCTTACAGGGCGGTCTATAGGCTACACCTTC,CASSLTGRSIGYTF
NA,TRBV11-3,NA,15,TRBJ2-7,TGTGCCAGCAGCTTAAACGCGGGGCCTAGCTACGAGCAGTACTTC,CASSLNAGPSYEQYF
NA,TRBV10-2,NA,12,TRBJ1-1,TGCGCCAGCAGTGAAAGGAGGACTGAAGCTTTCTTT,CASSERRTEAFF
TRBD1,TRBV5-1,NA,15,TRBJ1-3,TGCGCCAGCAGCACCGGGACAGTCTCTGGAAACACCATATATTTT,CASSTGTVSGNTIYF
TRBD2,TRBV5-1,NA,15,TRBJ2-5,TGCGCCAGCAGCCGTCGGGAGGGTGGAGTGGAGACCCAGTACTTC,CASSRREGGVETQYF
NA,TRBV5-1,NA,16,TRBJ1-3,TGCGCCAGCAGCTTGGCCTCGGGTTCGACTGGAAACACCATATATTTT,CASSLASGSTGNTIYF
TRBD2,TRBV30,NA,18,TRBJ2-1,TGTGCCTGGAGTGGGTATCGGGCTAGCGGAAAAAATTACAATGAGCAGTTCTTC,CAWSGYRASGKNYNEQFF
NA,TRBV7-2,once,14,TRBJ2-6,TGTGCCAGCAGCCTCCCCTCTGGGGCCAACGTCCTGACTTTC,CASSLPSGANVLTF